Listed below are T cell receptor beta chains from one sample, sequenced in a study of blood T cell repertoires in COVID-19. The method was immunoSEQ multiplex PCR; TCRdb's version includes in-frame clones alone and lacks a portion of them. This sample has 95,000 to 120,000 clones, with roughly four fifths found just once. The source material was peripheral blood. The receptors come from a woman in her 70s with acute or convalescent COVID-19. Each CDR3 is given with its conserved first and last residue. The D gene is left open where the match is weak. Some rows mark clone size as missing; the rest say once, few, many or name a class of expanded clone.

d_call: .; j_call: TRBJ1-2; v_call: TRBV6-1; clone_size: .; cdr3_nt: TGTGCCACCCTAACGGGGGGCATCGATGGCTACACCTTC; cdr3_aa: CATLTGGIDGYTF
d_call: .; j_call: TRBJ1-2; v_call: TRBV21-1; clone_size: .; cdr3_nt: TGTGCCAGCAGCATGGGACAGGAACCAGTAATTGTGGGCTACACCTTC; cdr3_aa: CASSMGQEPVIVGYTF
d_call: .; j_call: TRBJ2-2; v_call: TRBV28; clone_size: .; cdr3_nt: TGTGCCAGCAGTTTATTGTCGACCGGGGAGCTGTTTTTT; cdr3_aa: CASSLLSTGELFF
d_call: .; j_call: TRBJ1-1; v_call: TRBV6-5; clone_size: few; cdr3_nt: TGTGCCAGCATCTTGACAGGTCGAAGCACTGAAGCTTTCTTT; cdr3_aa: CASILTGRSTEAFF
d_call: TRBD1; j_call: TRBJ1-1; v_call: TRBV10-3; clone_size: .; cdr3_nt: TGTGCCATGAAACAGGGGGTGAGCACTGAAGCTTTCTTT; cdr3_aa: CAMKQGVSTEAFF
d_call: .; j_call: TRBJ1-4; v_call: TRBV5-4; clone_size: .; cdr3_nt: TGTGCCAGCAGCTTGGATTTACAAAGTGAAAAACTGTTTTTT; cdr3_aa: CASSLDLQSEKLFF
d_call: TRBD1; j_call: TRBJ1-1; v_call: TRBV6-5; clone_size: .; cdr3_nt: TGTGCCAGCAGCTCCGGGACAGGGGGAGGCACTGAAGCTTTCTTT; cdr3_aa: CASSSGTGGGTEAFF
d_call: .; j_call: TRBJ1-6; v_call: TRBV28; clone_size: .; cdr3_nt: TGTGCCAGCAGTTCGCCGGGTGGGTCCGCGACTTCACCCCTCCACTTT; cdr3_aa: CASSSPGGSATSPLHF
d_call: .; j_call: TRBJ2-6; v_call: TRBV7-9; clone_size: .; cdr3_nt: TGTGCCAGCAGCCGTGAGCGCTCTGGGGCCAACGTCCTGACTTTC; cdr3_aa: CASSRERSGANVLTF
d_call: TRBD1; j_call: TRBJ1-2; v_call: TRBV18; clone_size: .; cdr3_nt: TGTGCCAGCTCACCTCGGGGACAGGGGGAGAGTGGCTACACCTTC; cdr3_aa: CASSPRGQGESGYTF
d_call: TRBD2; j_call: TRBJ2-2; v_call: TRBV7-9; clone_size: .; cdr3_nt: TGTGCCAGCATTATGGCTAGCGGGAGCCAGCTGTTTTTT; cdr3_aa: CASIMASGSQLFF
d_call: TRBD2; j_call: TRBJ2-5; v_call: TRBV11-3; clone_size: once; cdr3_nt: TGTGCCAGCAGCCGTCCGGGACTAGCTGAGACCCAGTACTTC; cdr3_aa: CASSRPGLAETQYF
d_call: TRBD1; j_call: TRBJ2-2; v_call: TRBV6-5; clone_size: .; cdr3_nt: TGTGCCAGCAAGAGGGACAGGGGAACCGGGGAGCTGTTTTTT; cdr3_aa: CASKRDRGTGELFF
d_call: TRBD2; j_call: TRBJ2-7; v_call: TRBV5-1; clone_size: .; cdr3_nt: TGCGCCAGCAGCTTACTAGCGGGAGGGAAAGAGCAGTACTTC; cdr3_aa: CASSLLAGGKEQYF
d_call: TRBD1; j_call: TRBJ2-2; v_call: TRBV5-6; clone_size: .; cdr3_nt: TGTGCCAGCAGCTTTGGACAGGCGAACACCGGGGAGCTGTTTTTT; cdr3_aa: CASSFGQANTGELFF
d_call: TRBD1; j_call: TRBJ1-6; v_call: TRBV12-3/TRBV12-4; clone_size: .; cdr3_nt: TGTGCCAGCAGTTTGACAGGGAGGTCCCTCCACTTT; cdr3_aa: CASSLTGRSLHF
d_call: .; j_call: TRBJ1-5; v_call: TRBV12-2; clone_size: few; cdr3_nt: .; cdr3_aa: CASRSHLSRVGTGSNQPQHF
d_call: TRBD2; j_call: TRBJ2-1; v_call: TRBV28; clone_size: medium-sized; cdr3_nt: TGTGCCAGCGCAACCCCCGGGACTAGCGGCTACAATGAGCAGTTCTTC; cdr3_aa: CASATPGTSGYNEQFF
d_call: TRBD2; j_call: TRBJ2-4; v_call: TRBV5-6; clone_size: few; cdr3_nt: TGTGCCAGCAGCTTGCGAACTAGCGGGATAAAAAACATTCAGTACTTC; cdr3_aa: CASSLRTSGIKNIQYF
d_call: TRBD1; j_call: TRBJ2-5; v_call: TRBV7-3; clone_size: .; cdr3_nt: TGTGCCAGCAGCCCGGGGACAGGGGGAGAGACCCAGTACTTC; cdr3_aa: CASSPGTGGETQYF
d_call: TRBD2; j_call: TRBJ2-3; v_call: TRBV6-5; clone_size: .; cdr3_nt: TGTGCCAGCAGATCACTAGCGGATACGCAGTATTTT; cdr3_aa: CASRSLADTQYF
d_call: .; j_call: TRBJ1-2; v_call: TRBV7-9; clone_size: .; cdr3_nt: TGTGCCAGCAGCTTAGGCGGGGCAGCGGAGATCTATGGCTACACCTTC; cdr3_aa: CASSLGGAAEIYGYTF
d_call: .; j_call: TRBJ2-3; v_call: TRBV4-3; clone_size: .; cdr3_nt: TGCGCCAGCAGCCTTCAGGGGCAGGTCACAGATACGCAGTATTTT; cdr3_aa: CASSLQGQVTDTQYF
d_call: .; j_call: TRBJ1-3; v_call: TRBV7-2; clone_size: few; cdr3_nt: TGTGCCAGCAGCTTAGTTATCTCTGGAAACACCATATATTTT; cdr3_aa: CASSLVISGNTIYF
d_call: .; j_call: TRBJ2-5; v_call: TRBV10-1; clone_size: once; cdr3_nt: TGCGCCAGCAGCCCCGGGTTGTTTGGGACCCAGTACTTC; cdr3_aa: CASSPGLFGTQYF
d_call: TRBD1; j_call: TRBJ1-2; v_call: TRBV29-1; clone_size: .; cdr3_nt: TGCAGCGTTCAGAAGGGGGCAATCTATGGCTACACCTTC; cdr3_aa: CSVQKGAIYGYTF
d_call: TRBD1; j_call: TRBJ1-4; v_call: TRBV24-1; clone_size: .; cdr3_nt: TGTGCCACCAGTGATCCCAAGACACAGGGGGCAAATGAAAAACTGTTTTTT; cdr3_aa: CATSDPKTQGANEKLFF
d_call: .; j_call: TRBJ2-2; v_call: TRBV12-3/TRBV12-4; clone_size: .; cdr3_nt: TGTGCCAGCGGTATTTCAGACGGGGAGCTGTTTTTT; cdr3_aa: CASGISDGELFF
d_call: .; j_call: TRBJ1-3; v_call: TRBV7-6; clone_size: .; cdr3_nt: TGTGCCAGCAGCTTAGCTGGCGGGGGGCGACTCACTGGAAACACCATATATTTT; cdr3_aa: CASSLAGGGRLTGNTIYF